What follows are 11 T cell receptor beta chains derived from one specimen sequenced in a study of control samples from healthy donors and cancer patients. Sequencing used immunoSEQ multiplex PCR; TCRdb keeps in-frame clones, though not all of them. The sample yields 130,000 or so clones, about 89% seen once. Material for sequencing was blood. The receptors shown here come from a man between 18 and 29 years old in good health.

DNA of the CDR3: TGTGCCAGCAGCCTGGTCGGACAGTTTATCACAGATACGCAGTATTTT. This translates into CASSLVGQFITDTQYF. The chain links TRBV27 to TRBJ2-3, with D possibly matching TRBD1 (6 bases). CDR3 length: 16 amino acids. Germline-derived CDR1 and CDR2 are MNHEY and SMNVEV (reference sequence). Trimming shortened V by 6 bases and J by 2 bases, and 18 bases separated the two germline ends.

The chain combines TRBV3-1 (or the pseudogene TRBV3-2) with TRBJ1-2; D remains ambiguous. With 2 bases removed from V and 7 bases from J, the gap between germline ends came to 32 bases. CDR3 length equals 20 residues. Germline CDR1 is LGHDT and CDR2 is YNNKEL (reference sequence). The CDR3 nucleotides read TGTGCCAGCAGCCAAAATCCTTTGCAGCACCTTACTACGCTTCTGAGTGGCTACACCTTC. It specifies CASSQNPLQHLTTLLSGYTF.

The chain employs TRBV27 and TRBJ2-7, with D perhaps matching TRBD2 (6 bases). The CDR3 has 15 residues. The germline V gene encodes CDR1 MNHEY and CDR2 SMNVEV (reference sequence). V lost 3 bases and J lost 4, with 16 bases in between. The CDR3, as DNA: TGTGCCAGCAGTTTTCCGGGAGCTGGGGGTTACGAGCAGTACTTC. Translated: CASSFPGAGGYEQYF.

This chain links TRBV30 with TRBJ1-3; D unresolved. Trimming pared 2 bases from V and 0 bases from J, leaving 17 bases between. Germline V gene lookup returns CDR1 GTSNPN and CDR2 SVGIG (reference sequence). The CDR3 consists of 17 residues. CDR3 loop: CAWSSTAGSLSGNTIYF. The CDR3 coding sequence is TGTGCCTGGAGTTCCACCGCGGGGTCCCTCTCTGGAAACACCATATATTTT.

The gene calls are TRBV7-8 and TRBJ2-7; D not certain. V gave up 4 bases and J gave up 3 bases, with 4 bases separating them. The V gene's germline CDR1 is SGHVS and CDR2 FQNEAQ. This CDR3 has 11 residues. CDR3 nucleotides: TGTGCCAGCAGCTCCCACTACGAGCAGTACTTC. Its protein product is CASSSHYEQYF.

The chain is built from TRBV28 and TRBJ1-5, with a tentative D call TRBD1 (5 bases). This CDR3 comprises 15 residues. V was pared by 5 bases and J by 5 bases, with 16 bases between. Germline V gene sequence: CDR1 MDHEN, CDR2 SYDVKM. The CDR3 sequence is CASSLLGTRHQPQHF. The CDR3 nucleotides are TGTGCCAGCAGTCTACTCGGGACCCGGCATCAGCCCCAGCATTTT.

The CDR3 nucleotides are TGTGCCAGCAGTGAAGGACCCTCAGCCGGGGAGCTGTTTTTT. Amino acid sequence: CASSEGPSAGELFF. The rearrangement joins TRBV6-1 to TRBJ2-2, with D unclear. Trimming left V 1 base short and J 6 bases short, with 9 bases between. Germline assignment: CDR1 MNHNS and CDR2 SASEGT. This CDR3 is 14 amino acids long.

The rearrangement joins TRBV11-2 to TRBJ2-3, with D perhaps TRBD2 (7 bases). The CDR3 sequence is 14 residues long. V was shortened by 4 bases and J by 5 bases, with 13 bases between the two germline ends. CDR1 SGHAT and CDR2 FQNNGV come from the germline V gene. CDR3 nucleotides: TGTGCCAGCAGCTCTCCGCGGGGGCAAGATACGCAGTATTTT. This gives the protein CASSSPRGQDTQYF.

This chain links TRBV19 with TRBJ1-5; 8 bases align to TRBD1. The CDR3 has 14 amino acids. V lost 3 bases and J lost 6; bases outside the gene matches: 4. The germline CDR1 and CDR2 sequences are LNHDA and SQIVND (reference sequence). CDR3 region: CASSMGTGGQPQHF. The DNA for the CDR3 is TGTGCCAGTAGTATGGGCACAGGGGGTCAGCCCCAGCATTTT.

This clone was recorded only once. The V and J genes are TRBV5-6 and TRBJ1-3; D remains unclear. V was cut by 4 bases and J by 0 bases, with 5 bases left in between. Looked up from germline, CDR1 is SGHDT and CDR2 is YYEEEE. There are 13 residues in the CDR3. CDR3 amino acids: CASSLGSGNTIYF. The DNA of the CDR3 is TGTGCCAGCAGCCTCGGCTCTGGAAACACCATATATTTT.

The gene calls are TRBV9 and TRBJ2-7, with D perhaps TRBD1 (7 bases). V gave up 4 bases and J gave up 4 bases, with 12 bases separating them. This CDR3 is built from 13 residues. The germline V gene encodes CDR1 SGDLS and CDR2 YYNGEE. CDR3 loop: CASSPGGPYEQYF. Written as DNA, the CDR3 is TGTGCCAGCAGCCCAGGGGGGCCTTACGAGCAGTACTTC. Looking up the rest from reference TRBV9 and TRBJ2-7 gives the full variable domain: DSGVTQTPKHLITATGQRVTLRCSPRSGDLSVYWYQQSLDQGLQFLIQYYNGEERAKGNILERFSAQQFPDLHSELNLSSLELGDSALYFCASSPGGPYEQYFGPGTRLTVT.